Listed here are 14 T cell receptor beta chains from one sample, sequenced in a study of shared clonotypes between healthy human individuals. Produced via immunoSEQ multiplex PCR; TCRdb's table is partial and in-frame only. The sample has about 1.5 million clones; 98% are singletons. Source material: naive CD4+ T cells sorted from blood. The subset here: CD45RA+ positively selected. The source is a man between 25 and 39 years old in good health.

V gene TRBV29-1 combines with J gene TRBJ1-2; D not resolved. CDR1 and CDR2 (germline): SQVTM, ANQGSEA. The CDR3 is 11 amino acids. The ends were cut back, 0 bases at V and 9 bases at J, with 8 bases in the middle. CDR3 sequence: CSVEDRRSYTF. CDR3 bases: TGCAGCGTTGAAGATCGGCGAAGCTACACCTTC.

The chain combines TRBV9 with TRBJ1-3; the D is unclear. CDR3 size: 15 residues. Per the germline V gene, CDR1 is SGDLS and CDR2 is YYNGEE. V was cut by 0 bases and J by 0 bases, with 7 bases left in between. DNA for the CDR3: TGTGCCAGCAGCGTAGCCGTAGACTCTGGAAACACCATATATTTT. It is translated as CASSVAVDSGNTIYF. Drawing the rest from reference TRBV9 and TRBJ1-3, the complete variable domain is DSGVTQTPKHLITATGQRVTLRCSPRSGDLSVYWYQQSLDQGLQFLIQYYNGEERAKGNILERFSAQQFPDLHSELNLSSLELGDSALYFCASSVAVDSGNTIYFGEGSWLTVV.

Here the CDR3 DNA reads TGTGCCAGCAGCTTGAAGGGGGCCGGGGAGACCCAGTACTTC. Amino acids: CASSLKGAGETQYF. The genes are TRBV5-4 and TRBJ2-5, with 7 bases matching TRBD1. This CDR3 region has 14 residues. After removal of 1 base from V and 5 bases from J, the junction contained 5 bases not matched to a gene. CDR1 is SGHNT and CDR2 is YYREEE in the germline V gene (reference sequence).

The rearrangement uses TRBV6-1 and TRBJ2-7, with TRBD1 as a possible D gene (6 bases). Germline CDR1 and CDR2: MNHNS and SASEGT. This CDR3 comprises 15 residues. The germline V and J ends were trimmed by 6 bases and 0 bases, with 15 bases remaining between them. CDR3 in DNA: TGTGCCAGCAGGGACAGACAGGTTTACTCCTACGAGCAGTACTTC. Translation: CASRDRQVYSYEQYF.

This sequence joins TRBV28 and TRBJ1-1; perhaps TRBD1 as D (6 bases). Deletions cut 1 base from V and 0 bases from J, with 18 bases between. CDR3 length: 18 amino acids. The germline V gene has CDR1 MDHEN and CDR2 SYDVKM. The CDR3 DNA is TGTGCCAGCAGTTTATCTATGGGGGCGGGCCCCATGAACACTGAAGCTTTCTTT. It translates to CASSLSMGAGPMNTEAFF.

This clone showed up just once. The rearrangement uses TRBV5-4 and TRBJ2-1; D gene unclear. The germline V gene encodes CDR1 SGHNT and CDR2 YYREEE (reference sequence). This CDR3 spans 13 amino acids. V was trimmed by 4 bases and J by 5 bases, leaving 10 bases between them. The CDR3 DNA sequence: TGTGCCAGCAGCGGACCAGTACACAATGAGCAGTTCTTC. It specifies CASSGPVHNEQFF. Looking up the rest from reference TRBV5-4 and TRBJ2-1 gives the full variable domain: ETGVTQSPTHLIKTRGQQVTLRCSSQSGHNTVSWYQQALGQGPQFIFQYYREEENGRGNFPPRFSGLQFPNYSSELNVNALELDDSALYLCASSGPVHNEQFFGPGTRLTVL.

In nucleotides, the CDR3 is TGTGCCAGCAGCGTAGCAACAGGGGGCACCGGGGAGCTGTTTTTT. It translates to CASSVATGGTGELFF. The chain combines TRBV9 with TRBJ2-2; TRBD1 matches 8 bases. The V and J ends lost 0 bases and 4 bases, in that order; junction bases with no gene match: 2. Germline values: CDR1 SGDLS, CDR2 YYNGEE. CDR3 length equals 15 residues.

The rearrangement links TRBV18 to TRBJ1-1; D not resolved. CDR1 and CDR2 (germline): KGHSH, LQKENI. This CDR3 has 17 amino acids. The germline V and J ends were trimmed by 2 bases and 0 bases, with 16 bases remaining between them. CDR3 sequence reads: CASSPMGWVRLNTEAFF. CDR3 bases: TGTGCCAGCTCACCAATGGGGTGGGTTCGCTTGAACACTGAAGCTTTCTTT.

The chain carries TRBV6-5 and TRBJ2-5, with a tentative D call TRBD1 (5 bases). V lost 5 bases, J lost 5 bases, and 15 bases lay in between. Germline V gene data show CDR1 as MNHEY and CDR2 as SVGAGI. The CDR3 totals 14 residues. CDR3 region: CASSSDSGRETQYF. CDR3 nucleotides: TGTGCCAGCAGTAGCGACAGTGGACGGGAGACCCAGTACTTC.

This clone was counted a single time. V is TRBV6-5 and J is TRBJ1-4, with D possibly being TRBD1 (5 bases). The CDR3 runs to 14 residues. V lost 0 bases, J lost 8 bases, and 10 bases lay in between. Germline V gives CDR1 MNHEY, CDR2 SVGAGI. The CDR3 DNA sequence: TGTGCCAGCAGTTACTCGCGGGAGGGGGAAAAACTGTTTTTT. Translation gives CASSYSREGEKLFF.

V is TRBV29-1 and J is TRBJ2-1, with D unresolved. Germline values: CDR1 SQVTM, CDR2 ANQGSEA. V lost 5 bases, J lost 6 bases, and 11 bases lay in between. This CDR3 is 12 amino acids long. As DNA, the CDR3 is TGCAGCGTTAGTCATGTTCGCAATGAGCAGTTCTTC. This codes for CSVSHVRNEQFF.

This chain links TRBV28 with TRBJ1-2; D gene ambiguous. Germline CDR1 is MDHEN and CDR2 is SYDVKM. This CDR3 comprises 14 residues. V lost 8 bases and J 7 bases, leaving 20 bases between the germline ends. The CDR3 coding sequence is TGTGCCAGCTTGCAGGTGGTTTCCATAGGTGGCTACACCTTC. Its protein product is CASLQVVSIGGYTF.

The count of this clone is one. The chain uses TRBV14 and TRBJ2-3; D unresolved. V was trimmed by 1 base and J by 7 bases, leaving 15 bases between them. The CDR3 runs to 15 residues. Germline-derived CDR1 and CDR2 are SGHDN and FVKESK. The CDR3 nucleotides are TGTGCCAGCAGCCAAGGGCCGAATGTCTACCATACGCAGTATTTT. It yields the protein CASSQGPNVYHTQYF.

The chain uses TRBV18 and TRBJ2-1; D may be TRBD2 (6 bases). The CDR3 has 16 amino acids. Germline V gene data show CDR1 as KGHSH and CDR2 as LQKENI. V was pared by 2 bases and J by 6 bases, with 17 bases between. The DNA of the CDR3 is TGTGCCAGCTCACCATCTCTAACGGGAGTTGCCAATGAGCAGTTCTTC. Its translation is CASSPSLTGVANEQFF.